The clone carrying this T cell receptor beta chain was recorded many times. The target antigen is unknown. CDR1 ENHRY and CDR2 SYGVKD come from the germline V gene. The ends were cut back, 4 bases at V and 4 bases at J, with 9 bases in the middle. The CDR3 has 13 residues. TCRdb called the reads again in MiXCR, with one record for every CDR3 protein. Of a few hundred thousand distinct CDR3 sequences detected, around a sixth appear once; the ten largest clones hold about 12%. These data come from a study of T cell repertoires in cytomegalovirus infection. Study as a whole: An indication of both CMV infection and matching HLA type came from public TCR beta signatures. Points from the study as a whole: HLA-C-restricted CMV-specific TCR beta clonotypes were dominant in the ex vivo response.

Material for sequencing was PBMCs. The receptor was derived from a human donor in good health (CMV status not recorded). Some clones in this sample may be carry-over from other donors' samples. The chain is built from TRBV10-3 and TRBJ2-3; D is undetermined. The CDR3 reads CAISVGRSDTQYF. The DNA for the CDR3 is TGTGCCATCAGTGTGGGTCGTTCAGATACGCAGTATTTT.